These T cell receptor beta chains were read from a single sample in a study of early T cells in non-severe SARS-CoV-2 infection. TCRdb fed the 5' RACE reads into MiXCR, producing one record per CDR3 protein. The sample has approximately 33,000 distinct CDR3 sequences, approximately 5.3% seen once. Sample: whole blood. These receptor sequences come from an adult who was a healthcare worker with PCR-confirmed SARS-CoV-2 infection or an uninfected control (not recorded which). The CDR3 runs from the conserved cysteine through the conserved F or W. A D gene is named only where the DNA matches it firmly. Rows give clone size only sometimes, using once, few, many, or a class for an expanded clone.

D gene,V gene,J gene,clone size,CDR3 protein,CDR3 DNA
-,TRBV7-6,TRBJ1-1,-,CASSLQQGVGSEAFF,TGTGCCAGCAGCTTACAACAGGGAGTGGGATCTGAAGCTTTCTTT
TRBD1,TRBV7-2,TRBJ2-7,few,CASSTVFTGQGYEQYF,TGTGCCAGCAGCACCGTTTTTACGGGACAGGGGTATGAGCAGTACTTC
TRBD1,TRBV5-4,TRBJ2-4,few,CASSLAPGQGHKNIQYF,TGTGCCAGCAGCTTGGCCCCTGGACAGGGGCACAAAAACATTCAGTACTTC
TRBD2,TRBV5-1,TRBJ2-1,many,CASSSPGTSSYNEQFF,TGCGCCAGCAGCTCGCCCGGGACTAGCTCCTACAATGAGCAGTTCTTC
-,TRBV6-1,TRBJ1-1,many,CASSEVVMNTEVFF,TGTGCCAGCAGTGAAGTGGTCATGAACACTGAAGTTTTCTTT
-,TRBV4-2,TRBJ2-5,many,CASSPGGRAQETQYF,TGTGCCAGCAGCCCCGGGGGGCGTGCACAAGAGACCCAGTACTTC
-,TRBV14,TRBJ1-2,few,CASSPTPNSLGTF,TGTGCCAGCAGCCCTACCCCCAACTCGCTAGGTACCTTC
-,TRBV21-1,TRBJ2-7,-,CASNIHQFTYEQYF,TGTGCCAGCAACATACACCAGTTTACTTACGAGCAGTACTTC
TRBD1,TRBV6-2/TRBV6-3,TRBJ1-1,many,CASSPRDSMNTEAFF,TGTGCCAGCAGCCCCCGGGACAGCATGAACACTGAAGCTTTCTTT
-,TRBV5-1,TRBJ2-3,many,CASSLTVADTQYF,TGCGCCAGCAGCTTGACGGTCGCAGATACGCAGTATTTT
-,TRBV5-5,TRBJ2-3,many,CASSTGVERRASTDTQYF,TGTGCCAGCAGCACGGGCGTGGAGCGGCGAGCTAGCACAGATACGCAGTATTTT
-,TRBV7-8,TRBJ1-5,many,CASSLAGSNQPQHF,TGTGCCAGCAGCTTGGCAGGGAGCAATCAGCCCCAGCATTTT
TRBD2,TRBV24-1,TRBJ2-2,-,CATSISGRATGELFF,TGTGCCACCAGTATCAGCGGGAGGGCCACCGGGGAGCTGTTTTTT
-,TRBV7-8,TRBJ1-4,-,CASSLRPRFRDATNEKLFF,TGTGCCAGCAGCTTAAGGCCCCGGTTCAGGGATGCAACTAATGAAAAACTGTTTTTT
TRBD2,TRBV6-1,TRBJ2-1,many,CASSETSGSSYNEQFF,TGTGCCAGCAGCGAGACTAGCGGGAGCTCCTACAATGAGCAGTTCTTC
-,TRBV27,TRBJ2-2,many,CASGINAHTGELFF,TGTGCCAGCGGCATCAACGCCCACACCGGGGAGCTGTTTTTT
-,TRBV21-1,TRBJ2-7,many,CASSKNRRHSYEQYF,TGTGCCAGCAGCAAAAACCGGAGACACTCCTACGAGCAGTACTTC
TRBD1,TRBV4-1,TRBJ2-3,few,CASRRDRGSTDTQYF,TGCGCCAGCAGGCGGGACAGGGGTAGCACAGATACGCAGTATTTT
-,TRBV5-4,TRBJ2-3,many,CASSGGTSVLDTQYF,TGTGCCAGCAGCGGCGGGACAAGTGTATTAGATACGCAGTATTTT
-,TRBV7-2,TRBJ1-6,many,CASSLVTGALYSPLHF,TGTGCCAGCAGCTTAGTGACAGGAGCCCTTTATTCACCCCTCCACTTT
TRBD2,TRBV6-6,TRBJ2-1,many,CASRSGSRNEQFF,TGTGCCAGCCGTAGCGGGAGTAGGAATGAGCAGTTCTTC
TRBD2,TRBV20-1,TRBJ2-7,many,CSARPGGPYEQYF,TGCAGTGCTCGCCCGGGGGGGCCCTACGAGCAGTACTTC
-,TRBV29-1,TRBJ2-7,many,CSVEGVPGEVYEQYF,TGCAGCGTTGAAGGAGTACCAGGGGAGGTTTACGAGCAGTACTTC
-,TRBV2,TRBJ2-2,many,CASSEGPGELFF,TGTGCCAGCAGTGAGGGGCCCGGGGAGCTGTTTTTT
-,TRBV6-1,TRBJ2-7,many,CASTHKARTYEQYF,TGTGCCAGCACCCACAAGGCCAGGACCTACGAGCAGTACTTC
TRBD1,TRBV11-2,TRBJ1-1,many,CASTLNAMGTGAPGTEAFF,TGTGCCAGCACCTTAAATGCAATGGGGACAGGGGCCCCGGGCACTGAAGCTTTCTTT
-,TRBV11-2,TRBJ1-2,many,CASSLAPGGYTF,TGTGCCAGCAGCTTAGCGCCTGGAGGCTACACCTTC
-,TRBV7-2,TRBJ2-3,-,CASSSTASTDTQYF,TGTGCCAGCAGCTCGACTGCCAGCACAGATACGCAGTATTTT
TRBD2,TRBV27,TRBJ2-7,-,CASRTTPGLAAHEQYF,TGTGCCAGCCGAACCACCCCGGGACTAGCGGCCCACGAGCAGTACTTC